The present T cell receptor (beta chain) was sequenced within a study of shared clonotypes between healthy human individuals. Terminally differentiated effector memory CD45RA+ cells were excluded from the naive CD8 cells, which were CD45RO-negative and positively selected for CCR7. Findings and limits, study-wide: Generation probability values for non-shared clonotypes were lower than those for clonotypes shared by all four donors.

V shed 4 bases and J 2 bases; nucleotides not matched to a gene: 8. CDR1 is LNHDA, CDR2 SQIVND, per germline (reference sequence). There are 18 residues in the CDR3. To note about this clone: Its antigen is currently unknown.

TCRdb keeps only in-frame clones here, not all; method: immunoSEQ multiplex PCR. The sample includes about 680,000 clones, roughly 94% of them seen just once. The sequence was collected from a man aged 25-45 years in good health. The sequencing input was naive CD8+ T cells sorted from blood. V usage is TRBV19 and J usage is TRBJ2-1; TRBD2 agrees at 13 bases. CDR3 nucleotide sequence: TGTGCCAGTAGTAGTCGGACTAGCGGGAGAACCGCCTACAATGAGCAGTTCTTC. Protein sequence: CASSSRTSGRTAYNEQFF.